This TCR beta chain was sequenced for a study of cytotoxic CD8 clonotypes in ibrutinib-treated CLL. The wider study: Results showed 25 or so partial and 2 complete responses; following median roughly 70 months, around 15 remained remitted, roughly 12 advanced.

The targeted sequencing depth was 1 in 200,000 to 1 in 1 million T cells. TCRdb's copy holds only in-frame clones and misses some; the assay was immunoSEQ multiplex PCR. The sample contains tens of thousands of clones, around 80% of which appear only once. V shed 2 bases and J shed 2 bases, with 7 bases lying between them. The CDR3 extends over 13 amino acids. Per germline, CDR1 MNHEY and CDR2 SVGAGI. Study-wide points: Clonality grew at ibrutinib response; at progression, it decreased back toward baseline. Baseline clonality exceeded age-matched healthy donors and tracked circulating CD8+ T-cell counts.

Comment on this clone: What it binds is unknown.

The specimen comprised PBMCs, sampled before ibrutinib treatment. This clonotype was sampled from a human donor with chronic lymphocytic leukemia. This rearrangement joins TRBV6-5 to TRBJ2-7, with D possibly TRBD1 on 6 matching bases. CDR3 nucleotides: TGTGCCAGCAGTTACGGGACAACCTACGAGCAGTACTTC. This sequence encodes CASSYGTTYEQYF.